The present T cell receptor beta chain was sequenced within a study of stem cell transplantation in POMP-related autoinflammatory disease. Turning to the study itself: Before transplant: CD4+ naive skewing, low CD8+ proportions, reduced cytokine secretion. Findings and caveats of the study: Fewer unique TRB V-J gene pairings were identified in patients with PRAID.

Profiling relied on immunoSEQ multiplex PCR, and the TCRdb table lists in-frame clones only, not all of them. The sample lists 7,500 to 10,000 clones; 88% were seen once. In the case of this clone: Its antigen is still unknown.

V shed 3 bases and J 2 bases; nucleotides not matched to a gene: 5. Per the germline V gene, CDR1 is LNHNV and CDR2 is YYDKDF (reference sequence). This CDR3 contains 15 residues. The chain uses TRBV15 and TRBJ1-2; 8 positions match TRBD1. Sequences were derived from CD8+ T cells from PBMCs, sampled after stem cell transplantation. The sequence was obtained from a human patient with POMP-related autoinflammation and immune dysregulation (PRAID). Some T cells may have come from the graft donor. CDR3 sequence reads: CATSRPTGANYGYTF. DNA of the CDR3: TGTGCCACCAGCAGGCCGACAGGGGCCAACTATGGCTACACCTTC.